This T cell receptor (beta chain) stems from a study of blood T cells in healthy people across ages (dated by TCRdb to between 2015 and 2017). In the study overall: Template switching captured roughly one uniquely barcoded TCR beta cDNA molecule per two T cells in model experiments. The donors were split into four age groups: young (average around 15 years), middle-aged (roughly 42), aged (more than 60) and long-lived (roughly 86). To avoid experimental bias, donors of different ages were randomly spread across the sequencing lanes. Using the same blood draw, the study looked at two additional independent replicas of 1 million unique cDNA reads for two donors, one aged 18 to 30 and the other aged 80 or older. Age-related changes in TCR beta repertoire diversity were measured in the study by deep sequencing normalized with unique cDNA molecular identifiers. Study-wide findings and limitations: Because donor CMV infection status was unknown, age-related changes in expanded clonotypes were potentially confounded. A strong correlation was found between observed TCR beta diversity and the percentage of naive T cells measured by flow cytometry. Bulk unsorted PBMC profiling prevented conclusive comparison of naive and antigen-experienced compartments. As age increased, observed TCR beta diversity per million T cells dropped in a roughly linear way, and a significant reduction was already evident by age 40. Estimates of total diversity from one million sequenced T cells were regarded as lower bounds and underestimates. Compared with the aged group, the long-lived group had more naive CD4+ T cells, fewer expanded clones and increased TCR diversity, a pattern suggesting age selection.

From the germline V gene, CDR1 is MGHRA and CDR2 is YSYEKL. V trim: 1 base; J trim: 0 bases; unmatched bases: 8. From its cysteine to its phenylalanine, the CDR3 spans 17 amino acids. Only the CDR3 part of the read is kept: 51 bases, read in frame from the first base. Libraries were constructed by 5' RACE. Sequencing relied on an Illumina HiSeq 2500. A second PCR of about 6 to 11 cycles was performed with a sample-barcoded 5' primer and a J-beta primer mix. Each TCR beta cDNA molecule received a unique molecular identifier from a template-switch 5' adaptor carrying 12 random nucleotides. Each sample yielded at least 2.5 million CDR3-containing paired-end reads. First-strand cDNA was synthesized from all RNA with the Mint cDNA synthesis kit, primed by a TRBC-specific oligonucleotide. After uracil-DNA glycosylase treatment, a first 18-cycle PCR used universal primers M1SS and BC2_uni_R on all cDNA. The paper's data handling went like this. Each sample was normalized by randomly selecting 1 million high-quality reads, each carrying a distinct molecular identifier. Instead of being binned into consensus sequences, reads that shared molecular identifiers were thrown out. MiTCR, set to a Q25 quality threshold and the strictest error-elimination algorithm, was used for CDR3 identification, clonotype clustering and error correction. A nonparametric unseen species model with Euler transformation was used to estimate a lower bound on total TCR beta diversity. TCRdb applied fastp at Q25 and MiXCR to the public reads, then kept only in-frame beta chains. Each record represents a unique CDR3 protein, reported with the most common genes and DNA among its rows. What appears here as the V and J calls and clone size reflects TCRdb's work, not the paper's. The table for this sample lists some 1.5 million distinct CDR3 sequences; 28% of them were counted only once. Of the sample, 7.7% is held by the ten largest clones.

Donors were 35 to 40 systemically healthy Caucasian individuals from Russia aged roughly 6 to 90 years. Each donor gave 8 to 10 milliliters of peripheral blood, drawn into EDTA-treated Vacutainer tubes. Ficoll-Paque density-gradient centrifugation was used to isolate PBMCs, with at least 7 million obtained per sample. Trizol reagent was used to extract total RNA from PBMCs, with at least 5 micrograms per sample. For every donor, an aliquot of PBMCs went through flow cytometry to measure the percentages of naive CD45RAhigh/CD27high T cells. In regard to this clonotype: It lacks a known antigen. Qualities for individual bases were not recorded, and no much larger clone is one base off.

The source of this sequence is a woman under 40 in good health. Sequencing was done on a sample of blood. The receptor chain draws on TRBV4-1 and TRBJ1-1; the junction holds 7 bases that match TRBD1. The CDR3 reads CASSQGQGWVMNTEAFF. Here is the DNA: TGCGCCAGCAGCCAAGGACAGGGATGGGTAATGAACACTGAAGCTTTCTTT.